Included here is one T cell receptor (beta chain) sequence, with context. Its target antigen remains unknown. Base qualities are not recorded, but no much larger clone differs from it by a single base. The immunoSEQ assay, a bias-controlled multiplex PCR with V- and J-specific primers, was used to amplify TCR beta CDR3 regions from genomic DNA. In a second PCR step, a proprietary barcode and Illumina adapter sequences were attached to the CDR3 amplicons. An Illumina MiSeq instrument was used for sequencing of the CDR3 libraries. In the source study's methods: immunoSEQ Analyzer 3.0 was used for export and quality control, with R Bioconductor and Immunarch used for downstream analyses. Only productive rearrangements in the normalized downsampled data set were used to calculate repertoire metrics. In the normalized cohort, a clonotype counted as pathologically expanded if the clonotype was larger than 5 templates. Repertoire diversity was measured with the Inverse Simpson Index. To capture all clonotypes, the CMV-specificity analyses were run on the non-normalized data set. Entries here come from immuneACCESS through TCRdb and include only in-frame sequences with V and J called. Some clones fail to appear in such tables; in the studies checked, an unresolved V gene covers under half of the shortfall, and the cause of the remainder is unknown. That table gives V, J and clone size, and the DNA gave D and trimming. Within this sample are 9,000 to 9,500 clones, with 80% to 90% of them counted one time only. The ten largest clonotypes hold about two fifths of the sample.

The germline V gene encodes CDR1 SGHNT and CDR2 YYREEE (reference sequence). Relative to germline, V is 9 bases shorter and J is 8 bases shorter, with 18 bases between their ends. The CDR3 starts with the cysteine, ends with the phenylalanine, and has 14 residues. Just the 42-base CDR3 DNA is kept, in frame starting at base 1. This sample's time point label indicates: 180 days after allo-HCT. Blood from recipients was drawn about 28 days before transplant and again at days 30, 100 and 180 after transplant. Using Nuclei Lysis Solution, genomic DNA was extracted from unfractionated peripheral blood mononuclear cells that were either fresh or cryopreserved. This sample is part of a study of T cell clonotyping in hematopoietic cell transplantation (TCRdb year 2021). With respect to the entire study: A total of roughly 150 blood samples were collected in the study from 35 to 45 consecutive transplant recipients and their related donors. Recruitment of patients was conducted between late 2015 and 2017, and follow-up was continued until September 2020 or death. The investigation overall reported the following: The sample size was limited, and CD4 and CD8 repertoire contributions could not be separated because cells were not sorted. Recipient TCR diversity fell after transplant, with pathologically expanded clonotypes rising progressively from day 30 to day 180. Just a small fraction of recipient repertoires overlapped with donor repertoires, and more than 95% appeared de novo at the given depth. Broader posttransplant TCR repertoire diversity was predicted by donor and pretransplant recipient Inverse Simpson Index values.

The chain is assembled from TRBV5-4 and TRBJ1-6; no D gene call is confident. The sequencing used PBMCs, collected 180 days after allogeneic stem cell transplant. The source is a human patient who had an allogeneic stem cell transplant, so the T cells may come from the graft donor. The donor label of this sample is uncertain. Some clones in this sample may be carry-over from other donors' samples. The DNA is as follows: TGTGCCACCCACCGGGGAGTCGGAGATTCACCCCTCCACTTT. The encoded protein is CATHRGVGDSPLHF.